The T cell receptor beta chain under discussion was sequenced for a study of blood T cell repertoires in COVID-19. Study-wide context: Some COVID-19 samples were acute and others convalescent; all came from the United States, Italy and Spain. The cDNA or gDNA used as material had been derived from T cells, B-cell-depleted T cells, or PBMCs.

The V gene's germline CDR1 is SGHNT and CDR2 YYREEE (reference sequence). This CDR3 spans 14 amino acids. V was trimmed by 0 bases and J by 5 bases, leaving 11 bases between them. Source study methods: Amplified reference gene primers provided the basis for estimating nucleated cell counts. Sequencing was performed with immunoSEQ multiplex PCR; in TCRdb, only in-frame clones are kept and a portion is missing. V, J and clone size are those of that table, while D and trimming were read from the DNA. The sample has roughly 18,000 clones; approximately 90% are singletons. The sequencing input was peripheral blood. The receptor comes from a middle-aged man with active COVID-19. The chain links TRBV5-4 to TRBJ1-1; D not certain. The CDR3 DNA reads as TGTGCCAGCAGCTTGGGCGGGGTTTCAACTGAAGCTTTCTTT. It codes for CASSLGGVSTEAFF.